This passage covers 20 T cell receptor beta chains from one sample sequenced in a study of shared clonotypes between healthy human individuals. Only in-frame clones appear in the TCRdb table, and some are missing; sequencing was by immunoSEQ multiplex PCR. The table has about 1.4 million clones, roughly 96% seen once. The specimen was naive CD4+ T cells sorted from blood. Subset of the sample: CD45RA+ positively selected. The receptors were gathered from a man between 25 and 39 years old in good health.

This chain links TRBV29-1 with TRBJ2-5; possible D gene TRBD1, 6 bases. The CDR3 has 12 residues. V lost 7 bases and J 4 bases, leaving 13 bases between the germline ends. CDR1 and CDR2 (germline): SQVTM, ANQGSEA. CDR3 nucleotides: TGCAGCGCCGGACAGTCTGGAGAGACCCAGTACTTC. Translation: CSAGQSGETQYF.

This CDR3 reads CASSEGSGIVSETQYF. The DNA of the CDR3 is TGTGCCAGCAGTGAAGGTTCCGGGATAGTAAGTGAGACCCAGTACTTC. The chain recombines TRBV6-1 with TRBJ2-5; possible D gene TRBD2, 5 bases. The germline CDR1 and CDR2 sequences are MNHNS and SASEGT. This CDR3 region has 16 residues. V lost 1 base and J lost 5, with 17 bases in between.

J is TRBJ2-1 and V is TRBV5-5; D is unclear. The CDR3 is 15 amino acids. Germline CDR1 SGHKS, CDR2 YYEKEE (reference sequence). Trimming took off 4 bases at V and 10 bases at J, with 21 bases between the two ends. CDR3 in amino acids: CASSPKHGTVNEQFF. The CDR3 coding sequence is TGTGCCAGCAGCCCCAAACATGGCACAGTCAACGAGCAGTTCTTC.

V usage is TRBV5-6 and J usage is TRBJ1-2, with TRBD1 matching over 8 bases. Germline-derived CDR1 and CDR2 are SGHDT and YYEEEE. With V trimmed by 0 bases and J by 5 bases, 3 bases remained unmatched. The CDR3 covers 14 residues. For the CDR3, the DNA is TGTGCCAGCAGCTTGGAGACAGGGGCATATGGCTACACCTTC. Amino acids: CASSLETGAYGYTF. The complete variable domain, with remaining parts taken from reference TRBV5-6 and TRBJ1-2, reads DAGVTQSPTHLIKTRGQQVTLRCSPKSGHDTVSWYQQALGQGPQFIFQYYEEEERQRGNFPDRFSGHQFPNYSSELNVNALLLGDSALYLCASSLETGAYGYTFGSGTRLTVV.

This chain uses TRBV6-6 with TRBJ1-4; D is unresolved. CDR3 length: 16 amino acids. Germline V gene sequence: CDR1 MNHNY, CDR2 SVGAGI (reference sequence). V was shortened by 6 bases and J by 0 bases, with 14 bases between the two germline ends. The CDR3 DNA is TGTGCCAGCAGCGGTCACGGACGTCCAACTAATGAAAAACTGTTTTTT. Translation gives CASSGHGRPTNEKLFF.

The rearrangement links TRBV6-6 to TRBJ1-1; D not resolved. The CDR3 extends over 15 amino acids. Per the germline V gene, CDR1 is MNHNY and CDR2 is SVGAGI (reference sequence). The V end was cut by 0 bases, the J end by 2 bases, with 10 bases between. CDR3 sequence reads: CASSYSSHANTEAFF. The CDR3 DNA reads TGTGCCAGCAGTTACTCGAGTCACGCAAACACTGAAGCTTTCTTT.

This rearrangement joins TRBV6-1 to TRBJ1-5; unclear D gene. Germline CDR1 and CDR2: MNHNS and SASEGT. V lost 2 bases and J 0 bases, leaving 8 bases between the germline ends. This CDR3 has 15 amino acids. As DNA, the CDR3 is TGTGCCAGCAGTGAAAACGGGTATAGCAATCAGCCCCAGCATTTT. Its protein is CASSENGYSNQPQHF.

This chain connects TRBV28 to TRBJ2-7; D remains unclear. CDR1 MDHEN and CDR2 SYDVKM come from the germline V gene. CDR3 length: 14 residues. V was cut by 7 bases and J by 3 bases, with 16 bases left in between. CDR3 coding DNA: TGTGCCAGCACCACCGGTGATGAAAACTACGAGCAGTACTTC. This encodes CASTTGDENYEQYF.

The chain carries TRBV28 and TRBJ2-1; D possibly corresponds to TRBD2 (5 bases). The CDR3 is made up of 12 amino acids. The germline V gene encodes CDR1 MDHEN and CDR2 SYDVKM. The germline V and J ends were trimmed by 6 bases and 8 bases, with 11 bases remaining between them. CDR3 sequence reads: CASRAVYHEQFF. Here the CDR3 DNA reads TGTGCCAGCAGAGCGGTTTACCATGAGCAGTTCTTC. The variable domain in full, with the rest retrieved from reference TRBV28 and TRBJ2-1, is DVKVTQSSRYLVKRTGEKVFLECVQDMDHENMFWYRQDPGLGLRLIYFSYDVKMKEKGDIPEGYSVSREKKERFSLILESASTNQTSMYLCASRAVYHEQFFGPGTRLTVL.

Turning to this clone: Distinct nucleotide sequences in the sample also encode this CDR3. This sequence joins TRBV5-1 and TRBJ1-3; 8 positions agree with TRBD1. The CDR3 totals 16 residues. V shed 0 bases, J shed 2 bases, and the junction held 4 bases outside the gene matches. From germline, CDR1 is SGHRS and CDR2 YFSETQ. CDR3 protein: CASSLDGQGAGNTIYF. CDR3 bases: TGCGCCAGCAGCTTGGATGGACAGGGCGCTGGAAACACCATATATTTT.

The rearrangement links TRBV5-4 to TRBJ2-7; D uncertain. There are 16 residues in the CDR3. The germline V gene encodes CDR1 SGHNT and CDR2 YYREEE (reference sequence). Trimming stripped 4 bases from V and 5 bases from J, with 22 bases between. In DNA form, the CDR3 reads TGTGCCAGCAGCCCGTGGGGTGGGGTACCGACCAACGAGCAGTACTTC. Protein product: CASSPWGGVPTNEQYF.

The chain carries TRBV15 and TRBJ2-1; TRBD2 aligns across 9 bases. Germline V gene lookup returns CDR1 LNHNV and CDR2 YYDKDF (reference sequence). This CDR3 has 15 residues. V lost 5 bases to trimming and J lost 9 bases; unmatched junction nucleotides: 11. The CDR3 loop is CATSRRAGGAGEQFF. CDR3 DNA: TGTGCCACCAGCCGCCGGGCGGGGGGGGCAGGTGAGCAGTTCTTC.

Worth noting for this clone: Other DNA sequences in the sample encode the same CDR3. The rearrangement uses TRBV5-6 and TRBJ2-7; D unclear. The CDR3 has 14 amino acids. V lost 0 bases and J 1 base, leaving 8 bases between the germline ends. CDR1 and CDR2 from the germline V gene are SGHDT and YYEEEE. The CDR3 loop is CASSLDVGSYEQYF. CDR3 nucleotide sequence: TGTGCCAGCAGCTTGGATGTAGGTTCCTACGAGCAGTACTTC.

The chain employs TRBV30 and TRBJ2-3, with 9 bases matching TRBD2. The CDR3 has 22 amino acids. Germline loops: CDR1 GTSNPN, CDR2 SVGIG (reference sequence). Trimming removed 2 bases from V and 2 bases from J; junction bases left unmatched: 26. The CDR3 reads CAWSWASGLAGYRKHATDTQYF. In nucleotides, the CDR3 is TGTGCCTGGAGTTGGGCTAGCGGTCTAGCGGGGTACCGTAAACACGCCACAGATACGCAGTATTTT.

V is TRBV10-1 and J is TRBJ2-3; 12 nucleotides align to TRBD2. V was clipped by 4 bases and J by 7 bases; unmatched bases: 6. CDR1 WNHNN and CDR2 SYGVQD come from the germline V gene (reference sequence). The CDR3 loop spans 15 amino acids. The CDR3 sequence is CASSAGLAGYYTQYF. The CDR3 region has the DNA TGCGCCAGCAGTGCTGGACTAGCGGGGTATTATACGCAGTATTTT.

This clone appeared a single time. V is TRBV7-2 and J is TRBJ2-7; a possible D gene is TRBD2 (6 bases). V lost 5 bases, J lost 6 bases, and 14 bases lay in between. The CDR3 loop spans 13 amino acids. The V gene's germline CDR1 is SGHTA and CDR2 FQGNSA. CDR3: CASSLRGRLEQYF. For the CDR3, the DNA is TGTGCCAGCAGCCTTCGGGGGAGGCTCGAGCAGTACTTC.

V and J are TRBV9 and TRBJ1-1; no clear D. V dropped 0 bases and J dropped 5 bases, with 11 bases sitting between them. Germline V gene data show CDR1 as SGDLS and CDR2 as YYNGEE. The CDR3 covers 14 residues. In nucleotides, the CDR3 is TGTGCCAGCAGCGTAGAGAAGGGAGGGACTGAAGCTTTCTTT. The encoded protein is CASSVEKGGTEAFF.

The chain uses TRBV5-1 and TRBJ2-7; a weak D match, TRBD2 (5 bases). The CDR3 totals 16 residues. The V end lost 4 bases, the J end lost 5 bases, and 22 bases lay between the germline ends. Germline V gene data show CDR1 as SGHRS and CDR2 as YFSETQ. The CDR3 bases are TGCGCCAGCAGCCCTATGATGGGAGCGTTTTTCGACGAGCAGTACTTC. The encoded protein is CASSPMMGAFFDEQYF.

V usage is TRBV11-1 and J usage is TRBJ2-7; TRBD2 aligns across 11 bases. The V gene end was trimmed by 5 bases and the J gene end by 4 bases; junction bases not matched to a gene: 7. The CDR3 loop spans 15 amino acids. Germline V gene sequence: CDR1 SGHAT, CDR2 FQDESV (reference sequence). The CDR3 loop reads CASSRTGTSGYEQYF. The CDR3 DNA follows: TGTGCCAGCAGCCGAACCGGGACTAGCGGTTACGAGCAGTACTTC.

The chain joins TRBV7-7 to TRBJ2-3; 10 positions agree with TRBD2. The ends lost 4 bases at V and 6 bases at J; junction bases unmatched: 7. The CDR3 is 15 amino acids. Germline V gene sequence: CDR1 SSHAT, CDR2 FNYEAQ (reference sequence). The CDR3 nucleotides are TGTGCCAGCAGCTCGCAACTAGCGGGAATCGATACGCAGTATTTT. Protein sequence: CASSSQLAGIDTQYF.